The 2 T cell receptor beta chains below were found in one sample sequenced in a study of blood T cell repertoires in COVID-19. Sequenced by immunoSEQ multiplex PCR; TCRdb stores in-frame clones only, minus some. The sample yields about 250,000 clones, about 80% seen once. Sequencing was performed on peripheral blood. The source of these receptors is a person aged 65-85 years with COVID-19, enrolled during active disease.

V gene TRBV7-2 combines with J gene TRBJ1-6; unclear D gene. V was clipped by 1 base and J by 7 bases, with 14 bases between them. Per the germline V gene, CDR1 is SGHTA and CDR2 is FQGNSA. The CDR3 is made up of 16 amino acids. DNA of the CDR3: TGTGCCAGCAGCTTAGGCCTAGGGAGCGGGAATTCACCCCTCCACTTT. Residues: CASSLGLGSGNSPLHF. Based on the CDR3 plus reference TRBV7-2 and TRBJ1-6, the full variable domain is GAGVSQSPSNKVTEKGKDVELRCDPISGHTALYWYRQSLGQGLEFLIYFQGNSAPDKSGLPSDRFSAERTGGSVSTLTIQRTQQEDSAVYLCASSLGLGSGNSPLHFGNGTRLTVT.

The chain links TRBV28 to TRBJ2-1; 12 nucleotides agree with TRBD2. The CDR3 length is 15 residues. V gave up 6 bases and J gave up 8 bases; unmatched junction bases: 8. The germline CDR1 and CDR2 sequences are MDHEN and SYDVKM. CDR3 bases: TGTGCCAGCAGCTTTCTAGCGGGAGGGCCTTATGAGCAGTTCTTC. Its translation: CASSFLAGGPYEQFF.